These 10 T cell receptor beta chains share one sample of origin, sequenced in a study of identical twins. Via MiXCR, TCRdb re-called the 5' RACE reads, giving one row per CDR3 protein. This sample carries roughly 250,000 distinct CDR3 sequences, over 12% of them seen once, and the ten largest clones take 8.8%. Sequenced: memory (CD45RO+) T cells sorted from blood. The receptors were sampled from a woman in her late teens or twenties in good health.

This clonotype has a count of ten or more. The chain carries TRBV4-2 and TRBJ2-5; 8 nucleotides line up with TRBD2. The CDR3 has 16 amino acids. The V gene end was trimmed by 0 bases and the J gene end by 1 base; junction bases not matched to a gene: 4. Germline V gene data show CDR1 as LGHNA and CDR2 as YNFKEQ. The CDR3 is CASSQDNGLAQETQYF. CDR3 bases: TGTGCCAGCAGCCAAGATAACGGACTAGCCCAAGAGACCCAGTACTTC.

This clonotype was recorded a few times. J is TRBJ1-1 and V is TRBV3-1; TRBD1 is a possible D gene (6 bases). The CDR3 totals 13 residues. CDR1 and CDR2 (germline): LGHDT, YNNKEL (reference sequence). V gave up 4 bases and J gave up 11 bases, with 17 bases separating them. The CDR3 nucleotides are TGTGCCAGCAGCCGTCCAGGGGTTGGTAAGGCTTTCTTT. Translating it yields CASSRPGVGKAFF.

The chain has TRBV18 and TRBJ1-1; D is perhaps TRBD1 (6 bases). The CDR3 runs to 14 residues. CDR1 and CDR2 from the germline V gene are KGHSH and LQKENI. Deletions cut 2 bases from V and 4 bases from J, with 11 bases between. The CDR3 region has the DNA TGTGCCAGCTCACCAGGGGGGCATAGCACTGAAGCTTTCTTT. Encoded protein: CASSPGGHSTEAFF. The entire variable domain, with the rest obtained from reference TRBV18 and TRBJ1-1, is as follows: NAGVMQNPRHLVRRRGQEARLRCSPMKGHSHVYWYRQLPEEGLKFMVYLQKENIIDESGMPKERFSAEFPKEGPSILRIQQVVRGDSAAYFCASSPGGHSTEAFFGQGTRLTVV.

The V and J genes are TRBV20-1 and TRBJ2-1; 10 nucleotides agree with TRBD2. The V and J ends lost 6 bases and 4 bases, in that order; junction bases with no gene match: 6. Germline V gene data show CDR1 as DFQATT and CDR2 as SNEGSKA (reference sequence). This CDR3 contains 14 residues. The CDR3 region is CSAHTSGKYNEQFF. In nucleotides, the CDR3 is TGCAGTGCCCACACTAGCGGGAAATACAATGAGCAGTTCTTC.

V is TRBV12-3 or TRBV12-4 and J is TRBJ1-2, with D perhaps matching TRBD1 (6 bases). There are 13 residues in the CDR3. Trimming removed 6 bases at V and 7 bases at J, with 15 bases between. The CDR3 region is CASSRETGGGYTF. Here the CDR3 DNA reads TGTGCCAGCAGCAGAGAGACAGGCGGTGGCTACACCTTC.

This clonotype was seen many times. The chain is built from TRBV5-1 and TRBJ2-5; 8 bases align to TRBD1. Per germline, CDR1 SGHRS and CDR2 YFSETQ. This CDR3 spans 16 amino acids. Trimming at V came to 4 bases and at J to 4 bases, leaving 12 bases not matched to a gene. DNA of the CDR3: TGCGCCAGCAGCCACCAAGCAGGACAGGGAGCAGAGACCCAGTACTTC. This sequence encodes CASSHQAGQGAETQYF.

This chain links TRBV4-1 with TRBJ2-7, with 10 bases lining up with TRBD1. CDR3 length equals 15 residues. With 1 base clipped from V and 5 bases from J, the junction kept 5 bases outside the gene matches. Germline V CDR1 and CDR2: MGHRA, YSYEKL. The CDR3 region has the DNA TGCGCCAGCAGCCAAGTTGGGACAGGGGTCCACGAGCAGTACTTC. Amino acid sequence: CASSQVGTGVHEQYF.

This clonotype was counted at least ten times. V usage is TRBV27 and J usage is TRBJ2-3, with 8 bases identical to TRBD1. The CDR3 has 16 residues. The V and J ends lost 6 bases and 2 bases, in that order; junction bases with no gene match: 10. Germline loops: CDR1 MNHEY, CDR2 SMNVEV (reference sequence). The CDR3 loop is CASRHSDRGLTDTQYF. The CDR3 DNA sequence: TGTGCCAGCAGGCACAGCGACAGGGGCCTCACAGATACGCAGTATTTT.

The rearrangement links TRBV9 to TRBJ1-5; D not resolved. The V and J ends lost 0 bases and 7 bases respectively, with 8 bases between them. CDR1 is SGDLS, CDR2 YYNGEE, per germline. The CDR3 covers 13 residues. CDR3 nucleotides: TGTGCCAGCAGCGTAGGGGTAATACAGCCCCAGCATTTT. Translation: CASSVGVIQPQHF.

The chain is built from TRBV4-2 and TRBJ2-5; the match to TRBD1 covers 8 bases. V trimming: 3 bases; J trimming: 1 base; junction bases outside the gene matches: 4. The CDR3 loop spans 15 amino acids. CDR1 and CDR2 from the germline V gene are LGHNA and YNFKEQ. The CDR3 DNA is TGTGCCAGCAGCCAGGACAGGGCGCCCCAAGAGACCCAGTACTTC. Amino acid sequence: CASSQDRAPQETQYF.